The clone carrying this TCR beta chain appeared once. What it binds is not known. Treatment indicated: approximately nine-day PBMC culture with coronavirus spike peptide pools or control peptides (ViraFEST assay). Those CD4+ T cells from the unexposed donor predate the COVID-19 pandemic (2011-2018). ViraFEST relied on peptide pools to expand antigen-specific T cells; the TCRs were sequenced afterward. This sample was taken from a study of vaccination and CD4 T cells after COVID-19. V was trimmed by 7 bases and J by 7 bases, leaving 14 bases between them. Germline CDR1 reads SGHTA; CDR2 reads FQGNSA. The CDR3 has 13 residues. Scientists ran DNA taken from cultured CD4+ T cells through the Oncomine TCR Beta short-read assay for sequencing. TCRdb re-derived calls from the PCR reads in MiXCR, one entry per CDR3 protein. This sample has about 6,600 distinct CDR3 sequences, with roughly 51% found just once.

The TCR originated in a human donor in good health. The rearrangement joins TRBV7-2 to TRBJ2-1; D is unresolved. The sequenced sample consisted of CD4+ T cells from blood, cultured in vitro. As DNA, the CDR3 is TGTGCCAGCACCTCATCGGTAGCTAATGAGCAGTTCTTC. It is translated as CASTSSVANEQFF.